These 27 T cell receptor beta chains came from one sample sequenced in a study of blood T cell repertoires in COVID-19. Method: immunoSEQ multiplex PCR; TCRdb's copy keeps in-frame clones and lacks some. The sample records 280,000 or so clones, 90% being singletons. The sample taken for sequencing was PBMCs or T cells enriched from blood (not recorded which). These receptors were obtained from a woman aged 18-29 years with acute COVID-19.

The chain joins TRBV21-1 to TRBJ2-7; the table's D gene call, TRBD2, was not cross checked with the DNA. TRBV21-1 represents a pseudogene. The CDR3 has 16 residues. The CDR3 DNA reads TGTGCCAGCAGCAATCTTCCTAGCGGGAGGGCCTACGAGCAGTACTTC. Its translation: CASSNLPSGRAYEQYF.

V usage is TRBV18 and J usage is TRBJ1-1, with no clear D. This CDR3 comprises 15 residues. With 2 bases removed from V and 1 base from J, the gap between germline ends came to 11 bases. Germline V gives CDR1 KGHSH, CDR2 LQKENI. CDR3 sequence reads: CASSPRIGSNTEAFF. CDR3 DNA: TGTGCCAGCTCACCAAGGATCGGGTCGAACACTGAAGCTTTCTTT. The full variable domain, completed using reference TRBV18 and TRBJ1-1, is NAGVMQNPRHLVRRRGQEARLRCSPMKGHSHVYWYRQLPEEGLKFMVYLQKENIIDESGMPKERFSAEFPKEGPSILRIQQVVRGDSAAYFCASSPRIGSNTEAFFGQGTRLTVV.

This clone was seen a single time. The V and J genes are TRBV6-5 and TRBJ2-7; D possibly corresponds to TRBD1 (6 bases). CDR1 is MNHEY and CDR2 is SVGAGI in the germline V gene. The CDR3 extends over 14 amino acids. The V gene lost 6 bases and the J gene lost 0 bases, with 12 bases spanning the gap. CDR3 region: CASRYARGSYEQYF. The CDR3 DNA sequence: TGTGCCAGCAGATACGCCAGGGGCTCCTACGAGCAGTACTTC.

The gene calls are TRBV3-1 (or the pseudogene TRBV3-2) and TRBJ2-1, with D possibly TRBD2 on 5 matching bases. The CDR3 spans 14 residues. CDR1 and CDR2 from the germline V gene are LGHDT and YNNKEL (reference sequence). V dropped 4 bases and J dropped 6 bases, with 13 bases sitting between them. The CDR3 reads CASSRTTRTNEQFF. The CDR3 region has the DNA TGTGCCAGCAGCCGAACCACTAGGACCAATGAGCAGTTCTTC.

The genes are TRBV6-5 and TRBJ2-7; TRBD1 agrees at 8 bases. Germline V gene sequence: CDR1 MNHEY, CDR2 SVGAGI. V gave up 2 bases and J gave up 6 bases; unmatched junction bases: 6. The CDR3 contains 14 residues. CDR3 amino acids: CASSYARQGAEQYF. CDR3 nucleotide sequence: TGTGCCAGCAGTTACGCTCGGCAGGGGGCCGAGCAGTACTTC.

The chain combines TRBV15 with TRBJ2-3; TRBD2 matches at 8 bases. This CDR3 has 14 amino acids. The J segment lost 2 bases and the V segment lost 8 bases, leaving 6 bases of the junction unmatched. In germline, CDR1 is LNHNV, CDR2 YYDKDF (reference sequence). CDR3 sequence: CATALADATDTQYF. DNA of the CDR3: TGTGCCACCGCACTAGCGGATGCCACAGATACGCAGTATTTT.

DNA for the CDR3: TGCGCCAGCAGTGACTCGACAGGGGAAGAGACCCAGTACTTC. Protein product: CASSDSTGEETQYF. The chain employs TRBV10-1 and TRBJ2-5, with 8 bases that match TRBD1. This CDR3 comprises 14 residues. From germline, CDR1 is WNHNN and CDR2 SYGVQD (reference sequence). V lost 3 bases, J lost 3 bases, and 3 bases stayed unmatched.

In the case of this clone: Other DNA variants within this sample encode the same CDR3. The chain employs TRBV9 and TRBJ2-2; D gene unclear. This CDR3 has 13 residues. CDR1 is SGDLS and CDR2 is YYNGEE in the germline V gene. Trimming stripped 0 bases from V and 7 bases from J, with 7 bases between. The CDR3 DNA sequence: TGTGCCAGCAGCGTAGTGTCCGGCGGGGAGCTGTTTTTT. This gives the protein CASSVVSGGELFF.

The J gene is TRBJ2-3, the V gene TRBV3-1 (or the pseudogene TRBV3-2), with 10 bases lining up with TRBD2. Germline V gene data show CDR1 as LGHDT and CDR2 as YNNKEL (reference sequence). The CDR3 extends over 17 amino acids. With 2 bases clipped from V and 2 bases from J, the junction kept 7 bases outside the gene matches. The CDR3, as DNA: TGTGCCAGCAGCCAATTCACTAGCGGGGCCTCCACAGATACGCAGTATTTT. The encoded protein is CASSQFTSGASTDTQYF.

The chain recombines TRBV7-9 with TRBJ2-3; the match to TRBD2 covers 7 bases. There are 17 residues in the CDR3. From germline, CDR1 is SEHNR and CDR2 FQNEAQ (reference sequence). The junction had 16 bases not matched to a gene; V was cut back by 5 bases and J by 5 bases. CDR3 DNA sequence: TGTGCCAGCAGCCCGACCCGGGGCGGGAGAGGTGGAGATACGCAGTATTTT. Protein product: CASSPTRGGRGGDTQYF.

This clone was recorded only once. This chain joins TRBV4-2 and TRBJ1-1, with D possibly TRBD1 on 6 matching bases. V shed 0 bases and J shed 0 bases, with 11 bases lying between them. Germline V lookup: CDR1 LGHNA, CDR2 YNFKEQ. The CDR3 sequence is 16 residues long. DNA of the CDR3: TGTGCCAGCAGCCAAGATCGGGGGGGCATGAACACTGAAGCTTTCTTT. Translated, it gives CASSQDRGGMNTEAFF.

This rearrangement joins TRBV6-2 or TRBV6-3 to TRBJ2-7, with 8 bases lining up with TRBD2. V gave up 6 bases and J gave up 1 base; unmatched junction bases: 11. The CDR3 contains 16 residues. Germline values: CDR1 MNHEY, CDR2 SVGEGT. The CDR3, as DNA: TGTGCCAGCAGCCCTAGGCAAGCGGGAGCGTCCTACGAGCAGTACTTC. Encoded protein: CASSPRQAGASYEQYF.

The V and J genes are TRBV28 and TRBJ2-7, with a possible D match to TRBD1 (6 bases). Germline CDR1 reads MDHEN; CDR2 reads SYDVKM. The length of the CDR3 is 16 residues. Trimming pared 5 bases from V and 0 bases from J, leaving 17 bases between. The chain's CDR3 is CASSTLDSYYSYEQYF. CDR3 bases: TGTGCCAGCAGTACCCTGGACAGTTATTACTCCTACGAGCAGTACTTC.

CDR3 in DNA: TGTGCCATCGGGCAGACCCGCAGAAACACCATATATTTT. Translation: CAIGQTRRNTIYF. The chain couples TRBV10-3 to TRBJ1-3, with D hard to call. CDR1 and CDR2 (germline): ENHRY, SYGVKD. The CDR3 runs 13 residues. Trimming removed 8 bases from V and 5 bases from J, with 13 bases in between.

The chain has TRBV9 and TRBJ2-7; 7 bases fit TRBD2. Germline V gives CDR1 SGDLS, CDR2 YYNGEE. The CDR3 covers 18 residues. The V segment lost 0 bases and the J segment 0 bases; nucleotides outside the gene matches: 12. The CDR3 is CASSVGVEASGSSYEQYF. The CDR3, as DNA: TGTGCCAGCAGCGTAGGGGTGGAAGCTAGCGGCAGCTCCTACGAGCAGTACTTC.

V and J are TRBV2 and TRBJ1-2; D uncertain. In germline, CDR1 is SNHLY, CDR2 FYNNEI. Deletions cut 5 bases from V and 4 bases from J, with 8 bases between. This CDR3 contains 12 residues. CDR3 bases: TGTGCCAGCAGTAGGAGCTCCTATGGCTACACCTTC. This sequence encodes CASSRSSYGYTF.

The V call is TRBV19, the J call TRBJ2-3; D uncertain. V lost 3 bases, J lost 4 bases, and 2 bases lay in between. The CDR3 totals 11 residues. The germline gives CDR1 LNHDA, CDR2 SQIVND (reference sequence). CDR3: CASSIADTQYF. Here the CDR3 DNA reads TGTGCCAGTAGTATCGCAGATACGCAGTATTTT.

This rearrangement joins TRBV28 to TRBJ2-7, with 9 bases fitting TRBD1. The trim removed 3 bases at V and 2 bases at J, leaving 2 bases unmatched. The CDR3 contains 14 residues. CDR1 and CDR2 from the germline V gene are MDHEN and SYDVKM. The CDR3 DNA is TGTGCCAGCAGTTTCACAGGGGGCACCTACGAGCAGTACTTC. This gives the protein CASSFTGGTYEQYF.

There are a few counts of this clone. The chain links TRBV11-3 to TRBJ2-2; 9 bases are shared with TRBD1. CDR3 size: 16 residues. V dropped 4 bases and J dropped 5; count of bases not matched to a gene: 8. Germline V gene lookup returns CDR1 SGHNT and CDR2 YENEEA. In DNA, the CDR3 is TGTGCCAGCAGCTGGCGACACAGGGGGCGAACCGGGGAGCTGTTTTTT. This translates into CASSWRHRGRTGELFF.

This clone was seen only once. The V gene is TRBV18, the J gene TRBJ1-2; the match to TRBD1 covers 7 bases. J lost 4 bases, V lost 4 bases, and 9 bases had no gene match. The CDR3 runs to 15 residues. Germline loops: CDR1 KGHSH, CDR2 LQKENI. CDR3 sequence reads: CASSQTQGESYGYTF. The DNA for the CDR3 is TGTGCCAGCTCACAAACCCAGGGGGAAAGCTATGGCTACACCTTC.

CDR3 sequence reads: CASRTTSGSTDTQYF. The CDR3, as DNA: TGTGCCAGCAGAACGACTAGCGGGAGTACAGATACGCAGTATTTT. The chain employs TRBV6-5 and TRBJ2-3, with 12 bases lining up with TRBD2. CDR1 MNHEY and CDR2 SVGAGI come from the germline V gene. V was pared by 6 bases and J by 3 bases, with 4 bases of the junction left unmatched. The CDR3 is made up of 15 amino acids.

V usage is TRBV24-1 and J usage is TRBJ2-2; no reliable D call. Deletions cut 9 bases from V and 7 bases from J, with 11 bases between. The germline V gene encodes CDR1 KGHDR and CDR2 SFDVKD. The CDR3 length is 12 residues. CDR3 nucleotide sequence: TGTGCCACCCTAGGATCTAGCGGGGAGCTGTTTTTT. Its protein is CATLGSSGELFF.

The chain recombines TRBV18 with TRBJ1-3; 7 nucleotides align to TRBD1. Germline trimming cut 3 bases from V and 0 bases from J; bases unmatched to any gene: 2. This CDR3 has 15 amino acids. CDR1 KGHSH and CDR2 LQKENI come from the germline V gene. CDR3 sequence (DNA): TGTGCCAGCTCACCGGGACAGTACTCTGGAAACACCATATATTTT. It yields the protein CASSPGQYSGNTIYF.

This clone came up once. This chain links TRBV5-1 with TRBJ2-3; D gene ambiguous. The CDR3 loop spans 14 amino acids. Looked up from germline, CDR1 is SGHRS and CDR2 is YFSETQ. The V end was cut by 4 bases, the J end by 3 bases, with 12 bases between. Here the CDR3 DNA reads TGCGCCAGCAGCCCAGAAGGAGTGACAGATACGCAGTATTTT. Protein sequence: CASSPEGVTDTQYF.

The chain recombines TRBV6-5 with TRBJ1-4, with D tentatively TRBD1 (5 bases). The CDR3 runs to 15 residues. Germline CDR1 reads MNHEY; CDR2 reads SVGAGI. Trimming removed 2 bases at V and 0 bases at J, with 7 bases between. The CDR3 reads CASSYQGSTNEKLFF. CDR3 coding DNA: TGTGCCAGCAGTTACCAGGGTTCAACTAATGAAAAACTGTTTTTT.

This clone is medium-sized (0.01 to 0.1%) by share. V is TRBV2 and J is TRBJ2-1; 15 nucleotides agree with TRBD2. Germline CDR1 SNHLY, CDR2 FYNNEI. J lost 9 bases, V lost 4 bases, and 7 bases had no gene match. The CDR3 spans 16 residues. CDR3 sequence (DNA): TGTGCCAGCAGTGGTGCTGGACTAGCGGGAGGGTTTGAGCAGTTCTTC. It is translated as CASSGAGLAGGFEQFF.

The chain combines TRBV7-9 with TRBJ2-7, with D possibly being TRBD1 (5 bases). Germline V lookup: CDR1 SEHNR, CDR2 FQNEAQ (reference sequence). The CDR3 is made up of 14 amino acids. V was pared by 5 bases and J by 0 bases, with 11 bases between. The CDR3 region is CASSTRQSSYEQYF. CDR3 bases: TGTGCCAGCAGCACCCGACAGAGCTCCTACGAGCAGTACTTC.